The clone carrying this T cell receptor (beta chain) was observed a few times. The data originate from a study of identical twins. CDR1 DFQATT and CDR2 SNEGSKA come from the germline V gene (reference sequence). The CDR3 runs to 14 residues. V lost 3 bases and J lost 7; bases outside the gene matches: 5. From the 5' RACE reads, TCRdb called clonotypes with MiXCR, one entry per CDR3 protein. This table has around 370,000 distinct CDR3 sequences, approximately 10% appearing once. The sequencing sample was made of naive T cells sorted from blood. The rearrangement joins TRBV20-1 to TRBJ2-3; 12 bases are shared with TRBD2. This clonotype originated in a woman between 50 and 59 years old in good health. In DNA form, the CDR3 reads TGCAGTGCTAGTCCGAGGACTAGCGGGAATACGCAGTATTTT. Amino acid sequence: CSASPRTSGNTQYF.